The 23 T cell receptor beta chains in this list originate from one sample, sequenced in a study of T cell changes during pregnancy in multiple sclerosis. The repertoire was sequenced with immunoSEQ multiplex PCR; TCRdb's copy has only in-frame clones and lacks some. The table has roughly 110,000 clones, around 90% seen once. Specimen: peripheral blood, collected before pregnancy. The source is a female donor with multiple sclerosis, enrolled in a pregnancy study.

This sequence joins TRBV4-3 and TRBJ1-2, with TRBD1 matching over 8 bases. V gave up 1 base and J gave up 2 bases; unmatched junction bases: 3. The CDR3 is made up of 15 amino acids. CDR1 and CDR2 (germline): LGHNA, YSLEER. CDR3 DNA: TGCGCCAGCAGCCAAGGGAGACAGGGGAACTATGGCTACACCTTC. Amino acids: CASSQGRQGNYGYTF.

V usage is TRBV14 and J usage is TRBJ1-2; 7 bases line up with TRBD1. V lost 6 bases to trimming and J lost 8 bases; unmatched junction nucleotides: 12. Germline V CDR1 and CDR2: SGHDN, FVKESK. The CDR3 consists of 14 residues. This CDR3 is CASRDSGGQRGYTF. The CDR3 region has the DNA TGTGCCAGCAGGGATTCCGGGGGACAGAGAGGCTACACCTTC.

The CDR3 coding sequence is TGTGCCAGCAGTCTACAGGGAGCTAACTATGGCTACACCTTC. This gives the protein CASSLQGANYGYTF. The chain has TRBV25-1 and TRBJ1-2; TRBD1 is a possible D gene (6 bases). The length of the CDR3 is 14 residues. The V gene lost 5 bases and the J gene lost 0 bases, with 10 bases spanning the gap. Germline V gene data show CDR1 as MGHDK and CDR2 as SYGVNS.

The chain recombines TRBV6-5 with TRBJ2-2; TRBD2 matches at 11 bases. Trimming removed 6 bases from V and 4 bases from J; junction bases left unmatched: 4. CDR1 and CDR2 (germline): MNHEY, SVGAGI. CDR3 length: 15 residues. As DNA, the CDR3 is TGTGCCAGCAGACTAGCGGGAGTAGTCACCGGGGAGCTGTTTTTT. Its translation: CASRLAGVVTGELFF.

This clone has a single count. The V call is TRBV4-1, the J call TRBJ1-1; D is ambiguous. V lost 5 bases and J 7 bases, leaving 14 bases between the germline ends. The CDR3 extends over 13 amino acids. CDR1 and CDR2 from the germline V gene are MGHRA and YSYEKL. The DNA for the CDR3 is TGCGCCAGCAGCTTCTACCGGGTGAGTGAAGCTTTCTTT. The encoded protein is CASSFYRVSEAFF.

The chain joins TRBV18 to TRBJ1-5; D is unclear. The CDR3 spans 13 residues. Trimming removed 6 bases from V and 6 bases from J, with 12 bases in between. The germline gives CDR1 KGHSH, CDR2 LQKENI. The CDR3 protein is CASSPSSSQPQHF. DNA for the CDR3: TGTGCCAGCTCCCCGTCAAGTAGTCAGCCCCAGCATTTT.

V and J are TRBV19 and TRBJ2-1; 8 bases fit TRBD2. J gave up 0 bases and V 6 bases, and 4 bases lay outside the gene matches. Germline loops: CDR1 LNHDA, CDR2 SQIVND (reference sequence). The CDR3 loop spans 15 amino acids. The CDR3 DNA sequence: TGTGCCAGTAGGGGTAGCGGGATCTCCTACAATGAGCAGTTCTTC. This gives the protein CASRGSGISYNEQFF.

The J gene is TRBJ2-7, the V gene TRBV6-5; D is unresolved. The V gene's germline CDR1 is MNHEY and CDR2 SVGAGI. The V end lost 2 bases, the J end lost 0 bases, and 8 bases lay between the germline ends. The CDR3 extends over 14 amino acids. The CDR3 DNA follows: TGTGCCAGCAGTTACAATCCGAGCTCCTACGAGCAGTACTTC. The encoded protein is CASSYNPSSYEQYF.

This rearrangement joins TRBV2 to TRBJ2-1; 9 bases match TRBD2. V shed 5 bases and J 8 bases; nucleotides not matched to a gene: 10. The V gene's germline CDR1 is SNHLY and CDR2 FYNNEI. The CDR3 runs to 15 residues. The CDR3 spells CASSPPGLALYEQFF. CDR3 nucleotides: TGTGCCAGCAGTCCCCCGGGACTAGCTTTGTATGAGCAGTTCTTC.

This chain uses TRBV25-1 with TRBJ2-2, with 11 nucleotides matching TRBD2. Germline trimming cut 3 bases from V and 1 base from J; bases unmatched to any gene: 4. The germline V gene encodes CDR1 MGHDK and CDR2 SYGVNS. The CDR3 extends over 17 amino acids. For the CDR3, the DNA is TGTGCCAGCAGTGAGACCGGGACTAGCGGGAACACCGGGGAGCTGTTTTTT. Encoded protein: CASSETGTSGNTGELFF. The whole variable domain, filled in from reference TRBV25-1 and TRBJ2-2, reads EADIYQTPRYLVIGTGKKITLECSQTMGHDKMYWYQQDPGMELHLIHYSYGVNSTEKGDLSSESTVSRIRTEHFPLTLESARPSHTSQYLCASSETGTSGNTGELFFGEGSRLTVL.

This clone has a single count. This chain connects TRBV6-5 to TRBJ2-7, with TRBD1 matching 7 bases. The trim removed 6 bases at V and 4 bases at J, leaving 6 bases unmatched. This CDR3 is 13 amino acids long. Germline V lookup: CDR1 MNHEY, CDR2 SVGAGI. The CDR3 DNA reads TGTGCCAGCAGCACAGGGGACGGGTACGAGCAGTACTTC. This translates into CASSTGDGYEQYF.

V gene TRBV19 combines with J gene TRBJ1-3, with D unclear. CDR1 is LNHDA and CDR2 is SQIVND in the germline V gene (reference sequence). The CDR3 length is 14 residues. Trimming took off 4 bases at V and 2 bases at J, with 9 bases between the two ends. The CDR3: CASSKTGAGNTIYF. Here the CDR3 DNA reads TGTGCCAGTAGTAAGACCGGAGCTGGAAACACCATATATTTT. The variable domain in full, completed from reference TRBV19 and TRBJ1-3, reads DGGITQSPKYLFRKEGQNVTLSCEQNLNHDAMYWYRQDPGQGLRLIYYSQIVNDFQKGDIAEGYSVSREKKESFPLTVTSAQKNPTAFYLCASSKTGAGNTIYFGEGSWLTVV.

The chain is built from TRBV4-1 and TRBJ2-5; tentatively, D is TRBD2 (5 bases). This CDR3 has 13 residues. Trimming removed 8 bases from V and 5 bases from J, with 15 bases in between. Germline assignment: CDR1 MGHRA and CDR2 YSYEKL. CDR3 bases: TGCGCCAGCTCGAAACTAGTTCTGGAGACCCAGTACTTC. Its translation: CASSKLVLETQYF.

Concerning this clone: A read error may produce the germline difference seen at one junction end. The J gene is TRBJ2-7, the V gene TRBV28; D possibly corresponds to TRBD2 (7 bases). From germline, CDR1 is MDHEN and CDR2 SYDVKM. The CDR3 sequence is 14 residues long. For the CDR3, the DNA is TGTGCCAGCAGTTTCCGGGGGGCGCTGGACGAGCGGTACTTC. Protein product: CASSFRGALDERYF. The whole variable domain, filled in from reference TRBV28 and TRBJ2-7, reads DVKVTQSSRYLVKRTGEKVFLECVQDMDHENMFWYRQDPGLGLRLIYFSYDVKMKEKGDIPEGYSVSREKKERFSLILESASTNQTSMYLCASSFRGALDERYFGPGTRLTVT.

The chain is built from TRBV15 and TRBJ1-1, with no clear D. Per germline, CDR1 LNHNV and CDR2 YYDKDF (reference sequence). CDR3 length: 13 residues. Between the trimmed V and J ends, which lost 0 bases and 2 bases, there was a span of 4 bases. The CDR3 nucleotides are TGTGCCACCAGCAGAGATTATAACACTGAAGCTTTCTTT. Encoded protein: CATSRDYNTEAFF.

The rearrangement joins TRBV6-1 to TRBJ1-5; 8 nucleotides align to TRBD1. Germline CDR1 and CDR2: MNHNS and SASEGT. V lost 6 bases and J lost 5; bases outside the gene matches: 9. The length of the CDR3 is 15 residues. This chain's CDR3 is CASRGRQGNHQPQHF. CDR3 nucleotide sequence: TGTGCCAGCAGGGGCAGACAGGGGAATCATCAGCCCCAGCATTTT.

The chain combines TRBV29-1 with TRBJ2-5; D may be TRBD2 (7 bases). Germline V lookup: CDR1 SQVTM, CDR2 ANQGSEA. This CDR3 spans 18 amino acids. V lost 0 bases, J lost 0 bases, and 20 bases lay in between. The CDR3 nucleotides are TGCAGCGTTGAAGACCGCGGGGGCCAGATAACGTACCAAGAGACCCAGTACTTC. Translated, it gives CSVEDRGGQITYQETQYF.

J is TRBJ2-5 and V is TRBV7-6; a possible D gene is TRBD1 (6 bases). V lost 6 bases and J lost 3, with 23 bases in between. Per germline, CDR1 SGHVS and CDR2 FNYEAQ. The CDR3 is 17 amino acids. The CDR3 region is CASSLRGLGLKKETQYF. DNA of the CDR3: TGTGCCAGCAGTCTTAGGGGGTTAGGCCTTAAAAAAGAGACCCAGTACTTC.

CDR3 residues: CASSRTNSQETQYF. The CDR3 DNA follows: TGTGCCAGCAGCCGGACAAATAGCCAAGAGACCCAGTACTTC. The gene calls are TRBV7-6 and TRBJ2-5, with D maybe TRBD1 (5 bases). The CDR3 extends over 14 amino acids. V lost 5 bases and J lost 1, with 11 bases in between. Germline V gene sequence: CDR1 SGHVS, CDR2 FNYEAQ.

The chain links TRBV9 to TRBJ1-3, with a possible D match to TRBD1 (5 bases). Germline CDR1 is SGDLS and CDR2 is YYNGEE. The CDR3 has 15 residues. V was trimmed by 0 bases and J by 3 bases, leaving 10 bases between them. CDR3 region: CASSVGRELGNTIYF. In DNA form, the CDR3 reads TGTGCCAGCAGCGTAGGCAGGGAACTTGGAAACACCATATATTTT.

This clone was observed a few times. This rearrangement joins TRBV7-9 to TRBJ1-1; D uncertain. Trimming left V 5 bases short and J 11 bases short, with 21 bases between. In germline, CDR1 is SEHNR, CDR2 FQNEAQ (reference sequence). The CDR3 is made up of 14 amino acids. The CDR3 region is CASSALALQTAAFF. The DNA for the CDR3 is TGTGCCAGCAGCGCCCTAGCCTTACAGACGGCGGCTTTCTTT.

Only one count was recorded for this clone. V usage is TRBV11-2 and J usage is TRBJ1-1; D is unresolved. Germline assignment: CDR1 SGHAT and CDR2 FQNNGV. V gave up 1 base and J gave up 5 bases, with 11 bases separating them. The CDR3 extends over 14 amino acids. CDR3 bases: TGTGCCAGCAGCTTAGTCCCAGGTCGGACTGAAGCTTTCTTT. It specifies CASSLVPGRTEAFF.

This clone was detected only a few times. The chain employs TRBV4-3 and TRBJ2-3, with TRBD1 matching over 7 bases. Germline CDR1 reads LGHNA; CDR2 reads YSLEER. The CDR3 loop spans 17 amino acids. The V segment lost 3 bases and the J segment 4 bases; nucleotides outside the gene matches: 13. The CDR3 loop is CASSQDPTGSGADTQYF. The CDR3 DNA follows: TGCGCCAGCAGCCAGGACCCGACAGGGAGTGGAGCAGATACGCAGTATTTT.